This T cell receptor (beta chain) was profiled in a study of blood T cells in healthy people across ages. General observations from the study: Researchers report that TCR beta diversity correlated strongly with naive T cell percentage.

Deletions cut 2 bases from V and 2 bases from J, with 13 bases between. The germline V gene encodes CDR1 SEHNR and CDR2 FQNEAQ (reference sequence). The CDR3 is 16 amino acids. With regard to this clonotype: Its antigen is undetermined.

The second PCR ran about 6 to 12 cycles with a sample-barcoded 5' primer and J-beta primers. TCRdb passed the 5' RACE reads through MiXCR, listing each CDR3 protein once. The sample contains about 1.5 million distinct CDR3 sequences, approximately 43% of which appear only once. V is TRBV7-9 and J is TRBJ1-3; D not certain. The sample was blood. The clonotype comes from a woman between 18 and 30 years old in good health. The CDR3 loop reads CASSLSRGRAGNTIYF. The DNA for the CDR3 is TGTGCCAGCAGCTTAAGCCGGGGAAGGGCTGGAAACACCATATATTTT.